Following are 16 T cell receptor beta chains from one sample sequenced in a study of blood T cell repertoires in COVID-19. Libraries were prepared by immunoSEQ multiplex PCR; TCRdb keeps only in-frame clonotypes and omits some of them. This repertoire shows about 320,000 clones, roughly 85% found once; its top ten account for more than 6%. Sample: peripheral blood. Receptor source: a human donor in a cohort sampled during active COVID-19.

CDR3 residues: CASSQDEATNYGYTF. The CDR3, as DNA: TGTGCCAGCAGCCAAGACGAGGCGACGAACTATGGCTACACCTTC. The rearrangement joins TRBV14 to TRBJ1-2; D remains unclear. This CDR3 has 15 residues. Germline CDR1 and CDR2: SGHDN and FVKESK. Trimming took 0 bases from V and 2 from J, leaving 10 bases between them.

This sequence joins TRBV29-1 and TRBJ2-2; TRBD1 matches 7 bases. V shed 8 bases, J shed 2 bases, and the junction held 5 bases outside the gene matches. This CDR3 has 13 residues. Germline V CDR1 and CDR2: SQVTM, ANQGSEA. The CDR3 coding sequence is TGCAGCTCCCGGGACAGCAACACCGGGGAGCTGTTTTTT. Protein: CSSRDSNTGELFF.

The chain has TRBV30 and TRBJ1-6; 7 bases match TRBD1. The CDR3 has 14 residues. The junction had 11 bases not matched to a gene; V was cut back by 7 bases and J by 8 bases. The germline V gene encodes CDR1 GTSNPN and CDR2 SVGIG (reference sequence). CDR3 sequence (DNA): TGTGCCTCCCAACGGGGACAGTGGGATTCACCCCTCCACTTT. Translated, it gives CASQRGQWDSPLHF.

V is TRBV9 and J is TRBJ1-2; 9 bases map to TRBD1. This CDR3 has 14 amino acids. V was clipped by 4 bases and J by 8 bases; unmatched bases: 9. Germline V gene sequence: CDR1 SGDLS, CDR2 YYNGEE. Here the CDR3 DNA reads TGTGCCAGCAGCAAGGGACAGGGAATCGACGGCTACACCTTC. Protein: CASSKGQGIDGYTF.

The chain uses TRBV6-4 and TRBJ1-2; D is uncertain. V was cut by 2 bases and J by 8 bases, with 12 bases left in between. Germline values: CDR1 MRHNA, CDR2 SNTAGT. This CDR3 is built from 13 residues. The CDR3 sequence is CASSDRDGLGYTF. In DNA form, the CDR3 reads TGTGCCAGCAGTGACCGAGACGGGTTGGGCTACACCTTC.

The chain combines TRBV7-9 with TRBJ1-5; 9 nucleotides agree with TRBD1. Germline loops: CDR1 SEHNR, CDR2 FQNEAQ (reference sequence). CDR3 length: 15 amino acids. Losses at the gene ends were 4 bases for V and 2 bases for J; bases not matched to a gene: 3. The CDR3 DNA reads TGTGCCAGCAGCTGGACAGGGGATGGCAATCAGCCCCAGCATTTT. Translation gives CASSWTGDGNQPQHF.

The chain links TRBV6-5 to TRBJ1-5, with TRBD1 identical over 9 bases. The CDR3 totals 13 residues. Germline CDR1 MNHEY, CDR2 SVGAGI. V lost 8 bases to trimming and J lost 2 bases; unmatched junction nucleotides: 1. This chain's CDR3 is CASRDRGNQPQHF. CDR3 in DNA: TGTGCCAGCCGGGACAGGGGCAATCAGCCCCAGCATTTT.

This chain connects TRBV20-1 to TRBJ1-2; a possible D gene is TRBD1 (5 bases). The CDR3 sequence is 11 residues long. CDR1 is DFQATT and CDR2 is SNEGSKA in the germline V gene (reference sequence). Trimming pared 6 bases from V and 6 bases from J, leaving 11 bases between. In DNA form, the CDR3 reads TGCAGTGCGGATGGACAACATGGCTACACCTTC. It encodes CSADGQHGYTF.

The rearrangement uses TRBV29-1 and TRBJ1-4, with D maybe TRBD1 (5 bases). V was clipped by 0 bases and J by 5 bases, with 22 bases between them. Per germline, CDR1 SQVTM and CDR2 ANQGSEA. The CDR3 is 18 amino acids. The CDR3 nucleotides read TGCAGCGTTGAAGATCACGATCTGGGGGACTGGGCAAATGAAAAACTGTTTTTT. Translation: CSVEDHDLGDWANEKLFF.

The chain links TRBV6-5 to TRBJ2-1, with a possible D match to TRBD2 (5 bases). Trimming took off 0 bases at V and 5 bases at J, with 5 bases between the two ends. In germline, CDR1 is MNHEY, CDR2 SVGAGI. This CDR3 has 13 residues. The CDR3 sequence is CASSYSRDNEQFF. The CDR3 DNA reads TGTGCCAGCAGTTACTCGAGGGACAATGAGCAGTTCTTC.

V and J are TRBV4-1 and TRBJ2-2; perhaps TRBD1 as D (6 bases). There are 16 residues in the CDR3. Per the germline V gene, CDR1 is MGHRA and CDR2 is YSYEKL. Trimming shortened V by 1 base and J by 8 bases, and 17 bases separated the two germline ends. As DNA, the CDR3 is TGCGCCAGCAGCCAAGCCTACCCGAGGGGGTATGGGGAGCTGTTTTTT. It codes for CASSQAYPRGYGELFF.

The J gene is TRBJ1-6, the V gene TRBV19; 9 positions match TRBD1. The CDR3 is 16 residues long. V lost 10 bases to trimming and J lost 0 bases; unmatched junction nucleotides: 7. Germline assignment: CDR1 LNHDA and CDR2 SQIVND (reference sequence). The CDR3 loop reads CATPPGQGSYNSPLHF. The CDR3 DNA sequence: TGTGCCACCCCTCCGGGACAGGGCTCCTATAATTCACCCCTCCACTTT.

The rearrangement links TRBV14 to TRBJ2-7, with TRBD1 matching 11 bases. V lost 5 bases and J lost 3; bases outside the gene matches: 9. The CDR3 has 16 amino acids. The germline gives CDR1 SGHDN, CDR2 FVKESK. The CDR3 is CASSAGTGGFVYEQYF. The DNA of the CDR3 is TGTGCCAGCAGCGCCGGGACAGGGGGTTTCGTCTACGAGCAGTACTTC.

V and J are TRBV7-2 and TRBJ2-2; D is unresolved. This CDR3 has 13 amino acids. Germline lookup yields CDR1 SGHTA and CDR2 FQGNSA. V gave up 6 bases and J gave up 5 bases, with 10 bases separating them. CDR3 sequence: CASRKTRTGELFF. The CDR3 nucleotides are TGTGCCAGCAGAAAAACCCGGACCGGGGAGCTGTTTTTT.

On this clone: Other DNA sequences of this sample code for an identical CDR3. This sequence joins TRBV9 and TRBJ1-4; 10 positions match TRBD1. This CDR3 region has 15 residues. The junction had 5 bases not matched to a gene; V was cut back by 2 bases and J by 7 bases. Per germline, CDR1 SGDLS and CDR2 YYNGEE. The CDR3 region is CASSVAGTGAEKLFF. The CDR3 region has the DNA TGTGCCAGCAGCGTCGCTGGGACAGGGGCTGAAAAACTGTTTTTT.

V usage is TRBV5-1 and J usage is TRBJ2-3; D gene unclear. Germline lookup yields CDR1 SGHRS and CDR2 YFSETQ. The CDR3 loop spans 12 amino acids. Trimming took off 2 bases at V and 6 bases at J, with 7 bases between the two ends. CDR3 region: CASSLFMDTQYF. The CDR3 coding sequence is TGCGCCAGCAGCTTATTCATGGATACGCAGTATTTT.